Reported below is one T cell receptor beta chain. Its antigen has not been determined. Per-base quality was not reported, and no clone a single base away is much larger than it. The protocol used for the library was the immunoSEQ multiplex PCR assay. This immuneACCESS table, as held by TCRdb, lists in-frame sequences with V and J called but not all clones. Of the missing ones, under half trace to an unresolved V gene in checked studies; the others have no known cause. In this sample the table shows roughly 130,000 clones, over 85% of which occur a single time. Around 11% of the sample lies in the top ten. The germline V gene sets CDR1 to MGHRA and CDR2 to YSYEKL. The CDR3 measures 14 amino acids from cysteine to phenylalanine. The read is trimmed to its CDR3 DNA, 42 bases read in frame from base 1. V loses 1 base at its end and J loses 10 bases; junction bases beyond the gene matches: 8. These data belong to a study of control samples from healthy donors and cancer patients (dated by TCRdb to the early 2020s).

Recombination joined TRBV4-1 with TRBJ2-3, and 7 junction bases match TRBD2. The receptor comes from a man aged 25-45 years in good health. The sequenced sample consisted of blood. This receptor has the CDR3 CASSQGGRGIAQYF. The DNA reads as follows: TGCGCCAGCAGCCAAGGAGGGAGGGGAATTGCGCAGTATTTT.